This TCR beta chain was identified in a study of regulatory T cells in long-lasting Graves disease (TCRdb year 2021). The study in broad terms: Antithyroid drugs had been taken for less than 3 months by newly diagnosed Graves' disease patients. Peripheral blood TCR sequencing and RNA sequencing compared persistent Graves' disease patients with newly diagnosed Graves' disease patients. The study took place in China and was registered as a clinical trial. A total of some 33 samples were covered by TCR sequencing, comprising approximately 13 persistent and roughly 20 newly diagnosed Graves' disease patients.

Via the germline V gene (reference sequence), CDR1 is GTSNPN and CDR2 SVGIG. The junction shows trimming of 8 bases on V and 4 bases on J, plus 15 bases between the germline ends. From the cysteine through the phenylalanine, the CDR3 covers 13 amino acids. Solely the CDR3 DNA is kept, with 39 bases framed from the first base. The time point tag for this specimen amounts to: newly diagnosed GD, antithyroid drugs for less than 3 months. RNA was extracted from PBMCs in TRIzol for both TCR sequencing and RNA sequencing. Graves' disease was diagnosed according to American Thyroid Association guidelines. Patients for the study were recruited at an endocrinology department in Xi'an, China. From each patient, roughly 9 milliliters of peripheral blood was collected into an EDTA anticoagulant tube. Ficoll Paque Plus density gradient separation was used to isolate PBMCs, and no further T cell sorting was performed. An Agilent 2100 Bioanalyzer and agarose gel were used to assess RNA quality, and a NanoDrop 2000 was used to measure RNA concentration.

The receptor library was made with multiplex PCR. The instrument given in TCRdb is Illumina HiSeq 4000. CDR3 regions were amplified by Arm-PCR with iRepertoire HTBI primers to construct TCR beta libraries. Before sequencing, the PCR products went through gel purification. Processing in the source paper ran as follows. Gene usage analysis of CDR3 amino acid clonotypes used the 50 to 70 TRBV and some 13 TRBJ segments found across samples. Filtered high-quality paired reads were merged into contigs using COPE and FqMerger. Contigs were aligned with BLAST to IMGT TRBV, TRBD and TRBJ reference genes, and CDR3 was defined per IMGT. Highly expanded clones were defined as clonotypes with a frequency above 0.1%. Shannon entropy served as the measure of repertoire diversity, while the Gini coefficient captured V-J evenness. A clonotype found in more than one individual was treated as public. TCRdb's own reprocessing of the public reads used fastp at Q25 and MiXCR and kept productive beta chains. A single entry per CDR3 protein holds the most common genes and DNA from its merged rows. For this entry, the V and J calls and clone size follow TCRdb and not the study's own pipeline. The sample includes 530,000 or so distinct CDR3 sequences, with about 16% observed a single time. Together, the top ten hold around 12% of the sample.

The table lists this clonotype with many counts. It lacks a known antigen. Nothing much larger sits one base from this clone, and base qualities are not available. What the research found in general, with its limitations: Because the primary lesion, thyroid tissue, could not be accessed, the study looked at peripheral blood alone. The authors acknowledged the small sample size as a limitation that may reduce accuracy. Patients with persistent disease shared more public clonotypes (fewer than 3,000) than newly diagnosed patients did (approximately 1,000). TRBV28, TRBJ1-2 and TRBJ2-5 were preferentially used in persistent disease, while TRBV20-1 and TRBJ2-1 were favored in newly diagnosed disease. Sequencing and analysis were restricted to the TCR beta chain. Persistent Graves' disease patients showed lower TCR Shannon entropy and fewer highly expanded clones than newly diagnosed patients, suggesting clonal expansion.

These same data were also listed under a study on T cells in Graves' hyperthyroidism and ophthalmopathy. From the second report: Graves' hyperthyroidism was defined as stable when no progression to ophthalmopathy occurred over 18 months of follow-up. Hyperthyroidism patients were newly diagnosed, with disease duration under 2 months, and aged 18 to 65 years. Patients with uncontrolled infections, other autoimmune diseases, pregnancy or lactation were excluded. Diagnoses were established on the basis of clinical symptoms, serum thyroxine and TRAb, thyroid ultrasound, and orbital computed tomography. For the first round of RT-PCR on the TCR CDR3, the HTBI primer set was used together with the Qiagen OneStep RT-PCR kit. Most expanded thyroid clonotypes (frequency above 0.001) were also found in blood, which suggests that blood repertoires may mirror thyroid immune responses. A model built on a 13 V-J signature distinguished ophthalmopathy from stable hyperthyroidism, reaching roughly 88% sensitivity and about 81% specificity in cross-validation and 80%/75% in testing. In validation, the model predicted progression to ophthalmopathy a median of approximately 6.6 months before onset, with 70% to 71% sensitivity and roughly 77% specificity. TCR V-J signatures able to tell the groups apart were searched for in a discovery cohort of 90 to 100 patients, of whom approximately 40 had Graves' ophthalmopathy and around 58 had stable Graves' hyperthyroidism. Prospective prediction of ophthalmopathy was tested in an independent validation cohort consisting of some 18 hyperthyroidism patients and some 15 patients who later progressed to ophthalmopathy. The 100 discovery patients were divided at random into training and test sets in a 7:3 ratio. In addition, the study compared T-cell repertoires in thyroid tissue and in blood from five or six Graves' hyperthyroidism patients. After blood sampling, hyperthyroidism patients were treated with methimazole at a starting dose of 30 mg daily, and ophthalmopathy patients were treated with high-dose intravenous methylprednisolone. Libraries were constructed in a second round of multiplex PCR, after which size selection and purification were performed. Libraries were sequenced paired-end with 100 bp reads on an Illumina HiSeq2000. SOAPnuke was used to process the raw data, throwing out any read that contained adapters or uncalled bases, had a mean Phred below 15, or lacked an exact constant-primer or identifier match. COPE v1.2.5 was used to merge the high-quality paired reads, and each unique nucleotide sequence was defined as a clonotype. MiTCR v1.1 was used to align the clonotypes against IMGT TRBV, TRBD and TRBJ reference segments. The analysis included only V-J combinations with a frequency above 0.0001, which together covered about 99% of the repertoires. A TCS score was defined as the ratio between F50 (clonal expansion) and ExV (chaos), using BLOSUM62-based TCRdist between CDR3 peptides within each V-J. Welch's t-statistics and random forest reduced around 510 V-J features to 10 to 15, which were used in a naive Bayes classifier (R e1071). Sample size was not statistically predetermined, and investigators were not blinded to group allocation. According to the paper, TCR Vbeta CDR3 sequencing was carried out on 120 to 150 peripheral blood samples, which came from 40 to 45 ophthalmopathy, under 85 hyperthyroidism and approximately 17 progressor patients.

The chain is encoded by TRBV30 joined to TRBJ2-1; the D gene cannot be resolved reliably. The sample in question was peripheral blood mononuclear cells (PBMCs), obtained at new diagnosis, from a patient treated with antithyroid drugs. The source of this sequence is a man aged 18 to 35 with Graves disease. Donor details come from another sample of the same person, matched by shared clones. This receptor carries the CDR3 CARPRTPYNEQFF. The DNA sequence is given as TGTGCCCGTCCGAGGACCCCTTACAATGAGCAGTTCTTC.